The 13 T cell receptor beta chains below all came from one sample that was sequenced in a study of radiotherapy plus CTLA-4 blockade in lung cancer. TCRdb's copy holds only in-frame clones and misses some; the assay was immunoSEQ multiplex PCR. The table has roughly 110,000 clones, under 90% seen once. The source was peripheral blood, collected from a patient treated with radiotherapy plus ipilimumab. The receptors come from a human donor with non-small cell lung cancer that progressed on radiotherapy plus ipilimumab. Some clones in this sample may be carry-over from other donors' samples.

The chain joins TRBV10-3 to TRBJ1-2, with D unresolved. The CDR3 is 15 amino acids. V was pared by 11 bases and J by 5 bases, with 24 bases between. The germline V gene has CDR1 ENHRY and CDR2 SYGVKD. The CDR3 sequence is CAHSLSLESKYGYTF. CDR3 sequence (DNA): TGTGCCCATTCCCTGAGCCTCGAGTCAAAATATGGCTACACCTTC.

This clone was detected a few times. This chain links TRBV5-6 with TRBJ1-1; TRBD1 is a possible D gene (5 bases). In germline, CDR1 is SGHDT, CDR2 YYEEEE. CDR3 length: 14 amino acids. V lost 2 bases and J 3 bases, leaving 11 bases between the germline ends. The CDR3 region is CASSFRGDYTEAFF. Here the CDR3 DNA reads TGTGCCAGCAGCTTTAGAGGGGACTACACTGAAGCTTTCTTT.

This clone was seen just once. This chain joins TRBV19 and TRBJ1-2, with TRBD1 as a possible D gene (5 bases). Trimming took 6 bases from V and 7 from J, leaving 18 bases between them. The germline V gene encodes CDR1 LNHDA and CDR2 SQIVND (reference sequence). The CDR3 consists of 14 residues. The CDR3 DNA follows: TGTGCCAGTAGAGCCGGGACGAATACTGCTGGCTACACCTTC. Protein: CASRAGTNTAGYTF.

The CDR3 sequence: CASSLQGVEHEQYF. The CDR3 coding sequence is TGTGCCAGCAGTTTACAGGGGGTCGAACACGAGCAGTACTTC. The chain is built from TRBV27 and TRBJ2-7, with 7 bases lining up with TRBD1. V lost 2 bases to trimming and J lost 5 bases; unmatched junction nucleotides: 6. Germline V gene data show CDR1 as MNHEY and CDR2 as SMNVEV (reference sequence). The CDR3 covers 14 residues.

This chain links TRBV5-7 with TRBJ2-5; 7 positions match TRBD1. TRBV5-7 is an open reading frame whose function is uncertain. Trimming removed 5 bases from V and 4 bases from J; junction bases left unmatched: 11. The CDR3 has 15 residues. For the CDR3, the DNA is TGTGCCAGCAGTATTGTAGGGGGCATCGGAGAGACCCAGTACTTC. Encoded protein: CASSIVGGIGETQYF.

The chain couples TRBV10-3 to TRBJ2-7, with D possibly matching TRBD1 (6 bases). The V and J ends lost 6 bases and 3 bases respectively, with 15 bases between them. The germline V gene encodes CDR1 ENHRY and CDR2 SYGVKD. The CDR3 loop spans 14 amino acids. In nucleotides, the CDR3 is TGTGCCATCAGGAGGACAGATGGGGACTACGAGCAGTACTTC. Encoded protein: CAIRRTDGDYEQYF.

This chain connects TRBV4-3 to TRBJ1-1; D ambiguous. V was pared by 0 bases and J by 11 bases, with 16 bases between. The CDR3 length is 14 residues. Looked up from germline, CDR1 is LGHNA and CDR2 is YSLEER. In DNA, the CDR3 is TGCGCCAGCAGCCAAGATGGTAGGATCAATTTTGCTTTCTTT. Its translation: CASSQDGRINFAFF.

The rearrangement uses TRBV19 and TRBJ2-6; D not resolved. V lost 3 bases and J 0 bases, leaving 9 bases between the germline ends. The CDR3 runs to 16 residues. Germline V gene sequence: CDR1 LNHDA, CDR2 SQIVND (reference sequence). The CDR3 reads CASSIFINSGANVLTF. The DNA of the CDR3 is TGTGCCAGTAGTATTTTTATTAACTCTGGGGCCAACGTCCTGACTTTC.

The chain joins TRBV6-5 to TRBJ2-5; 7 bases line up with TRBD1. CDR1 and CDR2 from the germline V gene are MNHEY and SVGAGI. CDR3 length equals 14 residues. J gave up 5 bases and V 6 bases, and 9 bases lay outside the gene matches. This CDR3 is CASSLQGISETQYF. CDR3 bases: TGTGCCAGCAGCTTACAGGGGATCTCGGAGACCCAGTACTTC.

The genes are TRBV28 and TRBJ1-2; 7 bases fit TRBD1. Germline lookup yields CDR1 MDHEN and CDR2 SYDVKM. The CDR3 sequence is 13 residues long. The junction had 5 bases not matched to a gene; V was cut back by 6 bases and J by 4 bases. CDR3 bases: TGTGCCAGCAGGGTCGGGACAGTCTATGGCTACACCTTC. This encodes CASRVGTVYGYTF.

The chain has TRBV5-1 and TRBJ1-2; D is unclear. The CDR3 length is 13 residues. The V gene's germline CDR1 is SGHRS and CDR2 YFSETQ. Trimming cost V 0 bases and J 8 bases, with 11 bases left between them. CDR3 nucleotides: TGCGCCAGCAGCTTGGTGGGAGCTGGAGGCTACACCTTC. It codes for CASSLVGAGGYTF.

V usage is TRBV14 and J usage is TRBJ2-3; D is unclear. Germline CDR1 reads SGHDN; CDR2 reads FVKESK. Trimming shortened V by 0 bases and J by 4 bases, and 8 bases separated the two germline ends. The CDR3 is 14 residues long. The CDR3 nucleotides are TGTGCCAGCAGCCAAGATTTTCTTGCAGATACGCAGTATTTT. It is translated as CASSQDFLADTQYF.

The chain joins TRBV9 to TRBJ1-5, with D maybe TRBD1 (5 bases). V was shortened by 3 bases and J by 1 base, with 8 bases between the two germline ends. Looked up from germline, CDR1 is SGDLS and CDR2 is YYNGEE. The CDR3 has 14 amino acids. The CDR3 DNA sequence: TGTGCCAGCAGCGCTTCAGGGAGCAATCAGCCCCAGCATTTT. Translating gives CASSASGSNQPQHF.